This T cell receptor (beta chain) was identified in a study of regulatory T cells in long-lasting Graves disease. On the study more broadly: Under 3 months of antithyroid drugs had been taken by newly diagnosed Graves' patients. Notes on the study in general: There were preferences for TRBV28, TRBJ1-2 and TRBJ2-5 in persistent disease.

Trimming removed 3 bases at V and 0 bases at J, with 12 bases between. The CDR3 contains 15 residues. Germline V gene sequence: CDR1 MDHEN, CDR2 SYDVKM. To make TCR beta libraries, researchers used iRepertoire HTBI primers and Arm-PCR of CDR3 regions. TCRdb fed the multiplex PCR reads into MiXCR, producing one record per CDR3 protein. The profile shows roughly 320,000 distinct CDR3 sequences, 16% of them singletons. There are many counts of this clonotype. Its antigen remains unknown. Time point indicated: newly diagnosed GD, antithyroid drugs for less than 3 months. Preparation of the TCR library used RNA extracted from PBMCs. Graves' disease diagnosis relied on American Thyroid Association guidelines. These data also featured in a second study, about T cells in Graves' hyperthyroidism and ophthalmopathy. As that report states: Most thyroid-expanded clonotypes above 0.001 were also found in blood.

The material was peripheral blood mononuclear cells (PBMCs), obtained at new diagnosis, from a patient treated with antithyroid drugs. The TCR sequence derives from a man aged 35-49 years with Graves disease. The chain combines TRBV28 with TRBJ2-7; no firm D call. CDR3 residues: CASSLGSPDSYEQYF. CDR3 in DNA: TGTGCCAGCAGTTTGGGCAGCCCCGACTCCTACGAGCAGTACTTC.